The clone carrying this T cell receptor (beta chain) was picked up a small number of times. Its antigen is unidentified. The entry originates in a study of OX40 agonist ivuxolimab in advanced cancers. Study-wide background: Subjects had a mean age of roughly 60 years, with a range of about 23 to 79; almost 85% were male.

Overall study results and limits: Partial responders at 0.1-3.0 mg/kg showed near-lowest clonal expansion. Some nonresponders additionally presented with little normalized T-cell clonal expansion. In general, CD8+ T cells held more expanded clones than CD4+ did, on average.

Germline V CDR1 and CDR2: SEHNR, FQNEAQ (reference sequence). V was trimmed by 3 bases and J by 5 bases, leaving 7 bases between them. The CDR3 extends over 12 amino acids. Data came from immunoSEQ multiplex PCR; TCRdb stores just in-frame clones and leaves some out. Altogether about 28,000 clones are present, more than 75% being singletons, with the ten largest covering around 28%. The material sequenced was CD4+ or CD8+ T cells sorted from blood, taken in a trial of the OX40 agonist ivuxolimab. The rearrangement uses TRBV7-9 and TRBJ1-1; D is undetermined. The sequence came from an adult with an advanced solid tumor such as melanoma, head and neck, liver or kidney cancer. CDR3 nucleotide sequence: TGTGCCAGCAGCTTGGGAGAAACTGAAGCTTTCTTT. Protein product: CASSLGETEAFF.